The entry that follows covers one T cell receptor beta chain sequence. Which antigen it targets is not known. There are no base qualities to consult, and no much larger clone falls within one base. The entry originates in a study of OX40 agonist ivuxolimab in advanced cancers. Broadly, across the study: Ivuxolimab, which targeted the costimulatory receptor OX40 (CD134), was an agonistic, fully human IgG2 monoclonal antibody. Patients were allowed to have had prior anti-PD-1, anti-PD-L1 or anti-CTLA-4 therapy, and around 41% of the dose-escalation patients had previously received checkpoint inhibitors. Intravenous ivuxolimab was administered to patients every 2 weeks at six dose levels: 0.01, 0.1, 0.3, 1.5, 3 and 10 mg/kg. Of the roughly 53 patients in dose escalation, around 19 had hepatocellular carcinoma, roughly 15 had melanoma, 9 had renal cell carcinoma and 9 had head and neck cancer. Partial responses occurred in three dose-escalation patients: two with cutaneous melanoma and one with hepatocellular carcinoma. Peripheral TCRbeta sequencing aimed to test whether ivuxolimab altered TCR sequence diversity and caused clonal T-cell expansion. In the dose-escalation cohort, 82.7% of patients were male, and the mean age was roughly 60 years, with a range of about 23 to 80. The monotherapy dose-escalation portion (N ≈ 52 patients) of the phase I ivuxolimab trial is reported in the paper. The paper's findings and limits, for the study overall: At doses of 0.1 to 3.0 mg/kg, clonal expansion of both CD4+ and CD8+ blood T cells was observed from baseline to week 6. Partial responders in the 0.1-3.0 mg/kg groups had among the lowest normalized peripheral clonal expansion, especially among CD8+ T cells. Low levels of normalized T-cell clonal expansion were also seen in some patients who did not respond. After ivuxolimab, more expanded clones were found on average in CD8+ T cells than in CD4+ T cells. Which antigens the clonally expanded peripheral T cells were specific for was not determined.

For sequencing of the TCRbeta CDR3 region, genomic DNA was extracted from the sorted cells. TCRbeta CDR3 regions were sequenced using the immunoSEQ Assay. The clones in this table, taken by TCRdb from immuneACCESS, are in-frame only. Not every clone is retained; where verified, under half of the shortfall comes from an unresolved V gene, and the cause of the rest is unknown. For this sample there are roughly 48,000 clones; more than 80% appear just once. The ten largest make up 1.2% of the sample. The trial excluded patients who had a history of autoimmune disease or were on systemic immunosuppression. In every dose cohort, peripheral blood was drawn for TCR sequencing at baseline, cycle 4 day 1, and cycle 7 day 1. Samples were obtained from an open-label, multicenter, first-in-human phase I dose-escalation trial of ivuxolimab. Adults with locally advanced or metastatic melanoma, renal cell carcinoma, hepatocellular carcinoma or head and neck squamous cell carcinoma were enrolled in the trial. Before TCR sequencing, CD4+ T cells and CD8+ T cells from peripheral blood were sorted into separate populations.

Sequenced material: CD4+ or CD8+ T cells sorted from blood, taken in a trial of the OX40 agonist ivuxolimab. The receptor comes from an adult with an advanced solid tumor such as melanoma, head and neck, liver or kidney cancer.

The CDR3 is CASSSRLAYNEQFF. The sequence in DNA is TGTGCCAGCAGCTCCCGACTAGCTTACAATGAGCAGTTCTTC. The V gene is TRBV7-2 and the J gene is TRBJ2-1, and 7 bases in between align with TRBD2. Trimming removed 4 bases from V and 4 bases from J; the gene matches leave 4 bases unexplained. The CDR3 measures 14 amino acids from cysteine to phenylalanine. Only the CDR3 DNA is retained, 42 bases long and in frame from the first base. In the germline V gene, CDR1 corresponds to SGHTA and CDR2 to FQGNSA.